This T cell receptor beta chain is from a study of T cell therapy after organ transplantation. The wider study: 20 to 29 weeks after therapy completion, long-term post-therapy blood was collected.

Produced via immunoSEQ multiplex PCR; TCRdb's table is partial and in-frame only. The top ten hold 36% of the sample, which has about 21,000 clones, 84% seen once. The germline CDR1 and CDR2 sequences are LNHNV and YYDKDF (reference sequence). The CDR3 is made up of 12 amino acids. V was pared by 4 bases and J by 0 bases, with 3 bases between. As for this clone: Its antigen is unknown.

The time point is: 20-29 weeks after completion of therapy. The sample here was CD8+ T cells from blood, taken after autologous CMV-specific T cell therapy. The receptor was isolated from a human patient who had received a solid organ transplant and had CMV disease. A subset of T cells may come from the graft donor. V is TRBV15 and J is TRBJ1-1, with D hard to call. The CDR3 is CATSTLNTEAFF. Here the CDR3 DNA reads TGTGCCACCAGCACTCTGAACACTGAAGCTTTCTTT.